The clone carrying this TCR beta chain was counted between two and nine times. The data originate from a study of T cells in Graves' hyperthyroidism and ophthalmopathy. Study in general: Blood was drawn when the patient was first diagnosed and still untreated.

Researchers amplified the TCR beta CDR3 regions from RNA transcripts. The HTBI primer set drove a first-round RT-PCR of the TCR CDR3. MiXCR was run by TCRdb on the multiplex PCR reads, yielding one entry per CDR3 protein. Of 470,000 or so distinct CDR3 sequences listed, around 21% are singletons. Clinical symptoms, serum thyroxine and TRAb, thyroid ultrasound and orbital computed tomography together formed the diagnostic basis. CDR1 is SGDLS and CDR2 is YYNGEE in the germline V gene. The ends lost 0 bases at V and 4 bases at J; junction bases unmatched: 5. CDR3 length: 16 amino acids. The V gene is TRBV9, the J gene TRBJ2-7; 12 bases fit TRBD2. The source of this sequence is a man younger than 35 with Graves' hyperthyroidism. Sequences were obtained from blood. The CDR3 is CASSVGTSGGQYEQYF. CDR3 sequence (DNA): TGTGCCAGCAGCGTAGGCACTAGCGGGGGGCAATACGAGCAGTACTTC.